The entry below describes one T cell receptor beta chain. The antigen is not known. This record comes from a study of OX40 agonist ivuxolimab in advanced cancers. Germline-derived CDR1 and CDR2 are MNHNS and SASEGT. The CDR3 length is 14 residues. The V and J ends lost 6 bases and 7 bases, in that order; junction bases with no gene match: 6. Here immunoSEQ multiplex PCR was the method, and the copy in TCRdb shows in-frame clones only, minus some. The sample lists about 48,000 clones, roughly 81% occurring once. Study-wide results and limits: At 0.1 to 3.0 mg/kg and by week 6, CD4+ and CD8+ T cells in the blood had expanded clonally. Some nonresponders also had low normalized T-cell clonal expansion. No determination was made of the antigen specificity of the expanded peripheral T cells.

Sequenced material: CD4+ or CD8+ T cells sorted from blood, taken in a trial of the OX40 agonist ivuxolimab. This TCR was recovered from an adult with an advanced solid tumor such as melanoma, head and neck, liver or kidney cancer. The chain recombines TRBV6-1 with TRBJ2-2; 9 bases align to TRBD1. In DNA, the CDR3 is TGTGCCAGCAGAATACAGGGGGCAATCGGGGAGCTGTTTTTT. It yields the protein CASRIQGAIGELFF.